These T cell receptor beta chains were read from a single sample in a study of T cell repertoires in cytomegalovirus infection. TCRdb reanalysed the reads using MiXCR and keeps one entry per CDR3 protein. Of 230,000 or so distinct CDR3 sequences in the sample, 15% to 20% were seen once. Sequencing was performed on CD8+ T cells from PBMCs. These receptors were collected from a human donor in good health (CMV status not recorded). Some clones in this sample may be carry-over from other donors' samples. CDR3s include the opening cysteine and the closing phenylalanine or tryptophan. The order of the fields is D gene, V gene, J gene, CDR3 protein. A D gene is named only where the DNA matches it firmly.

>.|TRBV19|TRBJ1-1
CASQQARGANTEAFF
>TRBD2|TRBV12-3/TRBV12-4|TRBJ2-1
CASSFGLANEQFF
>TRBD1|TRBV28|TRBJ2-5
CASQDRGYQETQYF
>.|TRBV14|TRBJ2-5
CASSPRRRASDPGQTQYF
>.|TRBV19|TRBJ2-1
CASSIGGTHNEQFF
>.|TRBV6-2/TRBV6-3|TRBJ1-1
CASSTLWENTEAFF
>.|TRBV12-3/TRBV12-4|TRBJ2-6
CASSLEDTLLFSGANVLTF
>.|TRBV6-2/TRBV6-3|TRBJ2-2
CASGARDDTGELFF
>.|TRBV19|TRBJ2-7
CASSIAIDRHEQYF
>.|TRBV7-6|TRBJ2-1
CASSPTFAEQFF
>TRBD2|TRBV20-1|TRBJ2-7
CSAYTSGGLHEQYF
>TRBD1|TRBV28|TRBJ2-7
CASSWAGGFRYEQYF
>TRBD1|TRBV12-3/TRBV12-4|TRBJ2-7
CASSGPGQTFYEQYF
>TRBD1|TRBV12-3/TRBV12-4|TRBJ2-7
CASSGQVSYEQYF
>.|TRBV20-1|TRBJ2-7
CSARDPEGSTYYEQYF
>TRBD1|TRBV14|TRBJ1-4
CASSAGQRNEKLFF
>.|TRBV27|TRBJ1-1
CASSFGMRNTEAFF
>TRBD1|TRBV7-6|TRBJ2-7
CASSPQGALYYDQYF
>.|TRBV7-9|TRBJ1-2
CASSTRRGLTHTRSTYGYTF
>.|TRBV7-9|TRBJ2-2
CASNSLDRSTGELFF
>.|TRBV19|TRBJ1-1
CASSMSRDGTNTEAFF
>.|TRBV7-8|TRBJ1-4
CASSFGRKRGHLEKLFF
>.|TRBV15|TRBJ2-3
CATRPDSGPPPSTDTQYF
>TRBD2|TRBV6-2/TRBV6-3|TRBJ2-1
CASSFLASGAIYNEQFF
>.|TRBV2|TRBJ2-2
CASQRGNTGELFF
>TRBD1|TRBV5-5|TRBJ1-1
CASSFWDRGGTEAFF
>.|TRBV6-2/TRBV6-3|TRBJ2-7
CASSYSADYYEQYF
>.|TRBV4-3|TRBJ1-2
CASSQGRGTNYGYTF
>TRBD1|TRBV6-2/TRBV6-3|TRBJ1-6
CASSYGTGGSPLHF
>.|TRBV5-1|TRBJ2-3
CASSPWMPGADTQYF
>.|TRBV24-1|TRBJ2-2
CATRGAGDTGELFF
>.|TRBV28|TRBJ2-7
CASSSGTPHYEQYF
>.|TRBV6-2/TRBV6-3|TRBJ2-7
CASGSRHQFYEQYF
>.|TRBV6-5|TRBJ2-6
CASSFGLLTSSGANVLTF
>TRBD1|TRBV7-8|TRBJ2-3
CASSSRGRVTDTQYF
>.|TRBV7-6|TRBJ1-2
CASSLAQTARHTF
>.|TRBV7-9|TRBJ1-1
CASSLGGRMGTEAFF
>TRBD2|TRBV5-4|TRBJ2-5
CASSFWGGGTGETQYF
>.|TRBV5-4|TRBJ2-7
CASSQDSPLEEQYF
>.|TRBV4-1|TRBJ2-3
CASSQEEGRTVTDTQYF
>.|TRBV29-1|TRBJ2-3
CSVEDRQGLSTDTQYF
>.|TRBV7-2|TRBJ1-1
CASSSATAVAFF
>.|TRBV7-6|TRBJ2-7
CASSLGGTGYEQYF
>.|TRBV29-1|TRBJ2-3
CSVEDMEGTADTQYF
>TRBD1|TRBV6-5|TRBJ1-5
CASGQGAVDQPQHF
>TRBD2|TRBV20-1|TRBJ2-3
CSAAKRGPGTDTQYF